This TCR beta chain appears in the sequencing data of a study of blood T cell repertoires in COVID-19. Profiling relied on immunoSEQ multiplex PCR, and the TCRdb table lists in-frame clones only, not all of them. The sample has 180,000 or so clones, 75% to 90% seen once. Recovered participants had two consecutive negative NP/OP PCR tests, healthcare professional clearance, or symptom resolution. Trimming shortened V by 2 bases and J by 5 bases, and 9 bases separated the two germline ends. CDR1 is MNHEY, CDR2 SVGAGI, per germline. The CDR3 is 13 amino acids. Sequencing input: PBMCs or T cells enriched from blood (not recorded which). The sequence was collected from a man aged 40-49 years who had recovered from COVID-19. V usage is TRBV6-5 and J usage is TRBJ1-1; tentative D call: TRBD1 (6 bases). In DNA, the CDR3 is TGTGCCAGCAGTTACGGGGGCGGGACTGAAGCTTTCTTT. Amino acid sequence: CASSYGGGTEAFF.